This is a list of T cell receptor beta chains from one sample in a study of blood T cell repertoires in COVID-19. Repertoires were generated with immunoSEQ multiplex PCR, while TCRdb's copy carries only in-frame clones and drops some. The table includes under 200,000 clones, roughly 82% detected once. The material sequenced was peripheral blood. The source of these receptors is a young woman with acute or convalescent COVID-19. The CDR3 runs from the conserved cysteine through the conserved F or W. Each record gives: V gene, clone size, J gene, D gene, CDR3 DNA, CDR3 protein. A D gene is named only where the DNA matches it firmly. A clone size is listed for some rows: how often the clone was seen (once, few, many), or a class if it is expanded.

TRBV6-5	NA	TRBJ2-2	NA	TGTGCCAGCGAGTTCAGGCGAATTAACACCGGGGAGCTGTTTTTT	CASEFRRINTGELFF
TRBV7-2	NA	TRBJ2-7	TRBD2	TGTGCCAGCAGCCGGGAAGGGACTAGCTCCTACGAGCAGTACTTC	CASSREGTSSYEQYF
TRBV4-3	NA	TRBJ2-4	TRBD1	TGCGCCAGCAGCCCGACAGGGGTAGCCAAAAACATTCAGTACTTC	CASSPTGVAKNIQYF
TRBV9	once	TRBJ1-1	TRBD1	TGTGCCAGCAGCGTGGGACAGGGATCGATTGAAGCTTTCTTT	CASSVGQGSIEAFF
TRBV15	once	TRBJ2-7	TRBD1	TGTGCCACCAGCAGTCTCCGGGACAGAATTTACGAGCAGTACTTC	CATSSLRDRIYEQYF
TRBV12-3/TRBV12-4	NA	TRBJ1-1	NA	TGTGCCAGCAGTTTACAGGCGAACACTGAAGCTTTCTTT	CASSLQANTEAFF
TRBV7-2	few	TRBJ1-2	NA	TGTGCCAGCAGCTTACAGCCAGCGGATGGCTACACCTTC	CASSLQPADGYTF
TRBV7-2	NA	TRBJ2-1	NA	TGTGCCAGCAGCCCCCCGGGTCTTACCAACGGCAATGAGCAGTTCTTC	CASSPPGLTNGNEQFF
TRBV6-5	NA	TRBJ2-5	TRBD2	TGTGCCAGCAGTTTGAGGACTAGCGGGCTGGAAGAGACCCAGTACTTC	CASSLRTSGLEETQYF
TRBV27	NA	TRBJ2-7	NA	TGTGCCAGCAGTTTGGTGGGGGGCGAGCAGTACTTC	CASSLVGGEQYF
TRBV10-3	few	TRBJ2-7	NA	TGTGCCATCAGCCGGGACACCCGGGGAGAGCAGTACTTC	CAISRDTRGEQYF
TRBV10-2	NA	TRBJ1-1	NA	TGCGCCAGCAAAGTCGGGGAAGTGGCTTTCTTT	CASKVGEVAFF
TRBV30	few	TRBJ1-2	NA	TGTGCCTGGACCCTGGGGGCAACCTCCTATGGCTACACCTTC	CAWTLGATSYGYTF
TRBV18	NA	TRBJ1-2	NA	TGTGCCAGCTCACCTCCCCTTTCGGGCAGGGCCATCCGCTACACCTTC	CASSPPLSGRAIRYTF
TRBV18	NA	TRBJ2-2	TRBD1	TGTGCCAGCTCACGGGACAGGGTAACAACCGGGGAGCTGTTTTTT	CASSRDRVTTGELFF
TRBV28	NA	TRBJ1-6	TRBD1	TGTGCCAGCACCCCGGGGGGGGGACAGGGTGTTTATTCACCCCTCCACTTT	CASTPGGGQGVYSPLHF
TRBV5-6	once	TRBJ1-1	NA	TGTGCCAGCAGCTTGGCTCCGGTGAACACTGAAGCTTTCTTT	CASSLAPVNTEAFF
TRBV7-8	NA	TRBJ1-4	TRBD1	TGTGCCAGCAGCTTAAATATGGGACAGGGTCGAGAAAAACTGTTTTTT	CASSLNMGQGREKLFF
TRBV11-2	NA	TRBJ2-4	NA	TGTGCCAGCAGCTTAGGCGGGGCCACCCACAGGGCCAAAAACATTCAGTACTTC	CASSLGGATHRAKNIQYF
TRBV25-1	NA	TRBJ1-5	NA	TGTGCCAGCAGTGAATTCGGAGTTGGACACAATCAGCCCCAGCATTTT	CASSEFGVGHNQPQHF
TRBV28	NA	TRBJ2-1	NA	TGTGCCAGCACCTCGATTCTACATAGCCTAGAGCAGTTCTTC	CASTSILHSLEQFF
TRBV4-1	NA	TRBJ2-1	NA	TGCGCCAGCAGCCAAGAACATAACAGAAATGAGCAGTTCTTC	CASSQEHNRNEQFF
TRBV28	few	TRBJ1-1	NA	TGTGCCAGCAGTGGGGGGCGCGGGGGCACTGAAGCTTTCTTT	CASSGGRGGTEAFF
TRBV5-1	NA	TRBJ1-2	NA	TGCGCCAGCAGCGCGGGAGGTACAGAAAACTATGGCTACACCTTC	CASSAGGTENYGYTF
TRBV5-6	NA	TRBJ2-3	NA	TGTGCCAGCAGACAGATAGCGGTCCACACAGATACGCAGTATTTT	CASRQIAVHTDTQYF
TRBV6-6	NA	TRBJ1-5	TRBD1	TGTGCCAGCAGCCCGGGACAGGGTTTAGGCAATCAGCCCCAGCATTTT	CASSPGQGLGNQPQHF
TRBV10-1	NA	TRBJ2-2	NA	TGCGCCAGCAGTGAGTCTCGCGGGAAGAACACCGGGGAGCTGTTTTTT	CASSESRGKNTGELFF
TRBV5-1	NA	TRBJ1-3	TRBD1	TGCGCCAGCAGCTTGGTCGGACAGGGCTCTGGAAACACCATATATTTT	CASSLVGQGSGNTIYF
TRBV13	NA	TRBJ2-7	NA	TGTGCCAGCAGGGACCAGGGATATCCCTACGAGCAGTACTTC	CASRDQGYPYEQYF
TRBV30	NA	TRBJ1-6	TRBD1	TGTGCCTGGAAAGGGGACAGGGGGGTTTCACCCCTCCACTTT	CAWKGDRGVSPLHF
TRBV4-3	once	TRBJ1-5	NA	TGCGCCAGCAGCCAAGATGGCAGGGTTAAAAATCAGCCCCAGCATTTT	CASSQDGRVKNQPQHF
TRBV5-1	NA	TRBJ2-7	TRBD1	TGCGCCAGCAGGGGCGGGACAGGGACCTCCTACGAGCAGTACTTC	CASRGGTGTSYEQYF
TRBV29-1	NA	TRBJ2-1	NA	TGCACGGGGGGCTCCACCTCCTACAATGAGCAGTTCTTC	CTGGSTSYNEQFF
TRBV6-4	NA	TRBJ2-2	NA	TGTGCCAGCACCCCTGGACTCGCGGGGTGGACCGGGGAGCTGTTTTTT	CASTPGLAGWTGELFF
TRBV27	few	TRBJ1-2	TRBD1	TGTGCCAGCAGCCTGGGGACAGGGGGAACCGGCTACACCTTC	CASSLGTGGTGYTF
TRBV5-4	NA	TRBJ1-2	TRBD1	TGTGCCAGCAGCGACACCCGACAGGGCTCCCATGGCTACACCTTC	CASSDTRQGSHGYTF
TRBV24-1	NA	TRBJ2-2	NA	TGTGCCACCAGTGACCTGACCGGGGCCGGGGAGCTGTTTTTT	CATSDLTGAGELFF
TRBV6-2/TRBV6-3	NA	TRBJ2-1	TRBD2	TGTGCCAGCAGCCCAATGACTAGCGGGGGGCCCATCTCCTACAATGAGCAGTTCTTC	CASSPMTSGGPISYNEQFF
TRBV6-5	NA	TRBJ1-3	NA	TGTGCCAGCAGTCAGGGTAACACCATATATTTT	CASSQGNTIYF
TRBV13	NA	TRBJ2-3	TRBD2	TGTGCCAGCAGCTTTGGCGGGAGGACAGATACGCAGTATTTT	CASSFGGRTDTQYF
TRBV7-8	once	TRBJ2-3	NA	TGTGCCAGCAGCTTAAACTGGGGAGGCACAGATACGCAGTATTTT	CASSLNWGGTDTQYF
TRBV2	NA	TRBJ1-6	TRBD1	TGTGCCAGCAGTGTTACAGGGGGAAATTCACCCCTCCACTTT	CASSVTGGNSPLHF
TRBV29-1	NA	TRBJ2-1	NA	TGCAGCGTTGGAGAAAGCGCCTACAATGAGCAGTTCTTC	CSVGESAYNEQFF
TRBV12-3/TRBV12-4	NA	TRBJ1-2	NA	TGTGCCAGCAGTTTAAGCCTGCCGGGCTACACCTTC	CASSLSLPGYTF
TRBV5-1	once	TRBJ2-7	NA	TGCGCCAGCAGCTGGGGCCAGGGTCTAACCTACGAGCAGTACTTC	CASSWGQGLTYEQYF
TRBV25-1	NA	TRBJ1-3	TRBD1	TGTGCCAGCACTCCGGGACAGACCTCTGGAAACACCATATATTTT	CASTPGQTSGNTIYF
TRBV19	once	TRBJ2-5	TRBD1	TGTGCCAGTAGTATAGGGCCGACAGGGTCCCAAGAGACCCAGTACTTC	CASSIGPTGSQETQYF
TRBV4-2	NA	TRBJ2-7	NA	TGTGCCAGCAGCCAAGGGGGAGGTTATCAATTGGGGCTGGCGAGCGGACTCTACGAGCAGTACTTC	CASSQGGGYQLGLASGLYEQYF
TRBV4-3	NA	TRBJ2-1	NA	TGCGCCAGCAGCCAAGACGGATGGCAGGGGCTCTACAATGAGCAGTTCTTC	CASSQDGWQGLYNEQFF
TRBV28	NA	TRBJ1-2	NA	TGTGCCAGCAGCCTTCTCGGCGGGGGCGGGAATGGCTACACCTTC	CASSLLGGGGNGYTF
TRBV24-1	NA	TRBJ2-1	TRBD2	TGTGCCACCAGTGATGAGTTCGGGGGGAGCTCCTACAATGAGCAGTTCTTC	CATSDEFGGSSYNEQFF
TRBV15	NA	TRBJ1-5	NA	TGTGCCACCAGCAGAGACCGGGGTTACCAGCCCCAGCATTTT	CATSRDRGYQPQHF
TRBV3-1/TRBV3-2	NA	TRBJ2-1	TRBD2	TGTGCCAGCACCTCCGCGGGGGCCTACAATGAGCAGTTCTTC	CASTSAGAYNEQFF
TRBV21-1	NA	TRBJ2-7	NA	TGTGCCAGCCAGGGGGGACAGTACTTC	CASQGGQYF
TRBV15	NA	TRBJ2-1	NA	TGTGCCACCAGCAGCGGCGGGACTGACTCCTACAATGAGCAGTTCTTC	CATSSGGTDSYNEQFF
TRBV29-1	NA	TRBJ2-2	TRBD2	TGCAGCGTCCGAGGGGCCCAGCGGGGAATCACCGGGGAGCTGTTTTTT	CSVRGAQRGITGELFF
TRBV5-1	NA	TRBJ1-2	NA	TGCGCCAGCAGCTTGTACCCAACAGGGTCAAACTATGGCTACACCTTC	CASSLYPTGSNYGYTF
TRBV19	NA	TRBJ1-3	NA	TGTGCCAGTAGTAGGTCTGGGCCTGGAAACACCATATATTTT	CASSRSGPGNTIYF
TRBV4-3	NA	TRBJ2-2	NA	TGCGCCAGCAGCCAGTCCGAGCGGAGGGGCAGGGACACCGGGGAGCTGTTTTTT	CASSQSERRGRDTGELFF
TRBV7-9	few	TRBJ2-1	NA	TGTGCCAGCACCCCTACTTCTACTAATGAGCAGTTCTTC	CASTPTSTNEQFF